This paragraph reports one T cell receptor (beta chain). TCRdb keeps only in-frame clones here, not all; method: immunoSEQ multiplex PCR. The sample lists about 160,000 clones; approximately 94% were seen once. The CDR3 is 15 residues long. The V end was cut by 1 base, the J end by 0 bases, with 7 bases between. Germline V gene data show CDR1 as KGHSH and CDR2 as LQKENI. The data originate from a study of control samples from healthy donors and cancer patients. Sequencing used PBMCs. The origin of this receptor is a man aged 60 to 69 with colorectal cancer. The genes are TRBV18 and TRBJ2-1; no reliable D call. CDR3 region: CASSPRRSSYNEQFF. For the CDR3, the DNA is TGTGCCAGCTCACCACGCCGGAGCTCCTACAATGAGCAGTTCTTC. The full variable domain, completed using reference TRBV18 and TRBJ2-1, is NAGVMQNPRHLVRRRGQEARLRCSPMKGHSHVYWYRQLPEEGLKFMVYLQKENIIDESGMPKERFSAEFPKEGPSILRIQQVVRGDSAAYFCASSPRRSSYNEQFFGPGTRLTVL.